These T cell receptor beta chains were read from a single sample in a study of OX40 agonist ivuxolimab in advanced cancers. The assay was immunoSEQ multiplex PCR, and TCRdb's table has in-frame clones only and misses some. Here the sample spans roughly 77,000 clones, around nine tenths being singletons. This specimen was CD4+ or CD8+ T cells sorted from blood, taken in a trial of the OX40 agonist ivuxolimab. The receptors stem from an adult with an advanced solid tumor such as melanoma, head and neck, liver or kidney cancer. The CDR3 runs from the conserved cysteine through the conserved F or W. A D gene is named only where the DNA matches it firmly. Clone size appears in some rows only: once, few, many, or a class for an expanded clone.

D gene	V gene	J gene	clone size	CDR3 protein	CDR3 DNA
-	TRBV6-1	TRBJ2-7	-	CASSRSDAYYEQYF	TGTGCCAGCAGTCGGAGCGACGCCTACTACGAGCAGTACTTC
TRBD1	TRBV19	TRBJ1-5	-	CASSKTGVHNQPQHF	TGTGCCAGTAGTAAGACAGGGGTGCACAATCAGCCCCAGCATTTT
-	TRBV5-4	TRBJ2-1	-	CASSPRLENEQFF	TGTGCCAGCAGCCCCAGATTGGAGAATGAGCAGTTCTTC
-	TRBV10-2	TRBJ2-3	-	CASNQGGGTDTQYF	TGCGCCAGCAATCAGGGGGGGGGCACAGATACGCAGTATTTT
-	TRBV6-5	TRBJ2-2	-	CASSHKKGELFF	TGTGCCAGCAGTCACAAAAAAGGGGAGCTGTTTTTT
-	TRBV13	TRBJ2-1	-	CASNLGGSYNEQFF	TGTGCCAGCAACTTGGGGGGCTCCTACAATGAGCAGTTCTTC
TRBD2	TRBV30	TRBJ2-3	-	CAWTSGLAETDTQYF	TGTGCCTGGACCTCGGGACTAGCGGAGACAGATACGCAGTATTTT
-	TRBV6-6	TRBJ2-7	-	CASSGAQRGQYF	TGTGCCAGCAGTGGGGCCCAGCGCGGGCAGTACTTC
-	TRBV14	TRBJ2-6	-	CASSFGASSGANVLTF	TGTGCCAGCAGTTTTGGGGCTAGCTCTGGGGCCAACGTCCTGACTTTC
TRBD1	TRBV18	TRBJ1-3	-	CASGGQGTGNTIYF	TGTGCCAGCGGCGGACAGGGAACAGGAAACACCATATATTTT
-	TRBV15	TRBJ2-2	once	CATSRGWNGELFF	TGTGCCACCAGCAGAGGGTGGAACGGGGAGCTGTTTTTT
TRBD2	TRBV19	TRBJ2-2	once	CASRWTSRDGELFF	TGTGCCAGTAGGTGGACTAGCCGGGACGGGGAGCTGTTTTTT
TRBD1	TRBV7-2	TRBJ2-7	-	CASSSRQGNEQYF	TGTGCCAGCAGCTCGAGACAGGGGAACGAGCAGTACTTC
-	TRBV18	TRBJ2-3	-	CASSPRQVHTDTQYF	TGTGCCAGCTCACCACGGCAGGTCCACACAGATACGCAGTATTTT
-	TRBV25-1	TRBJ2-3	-	CASSANLQVLGTDTQYF	TGTGCCAGCAGTGCCAACTTACAGGTTCTCGGTACAGATACGCAGTATTTT
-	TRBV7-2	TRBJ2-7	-	CASSASLYEQYF	TGTGCCAGCAGCGCGAGCCTTTACGAGCAGTACTTC
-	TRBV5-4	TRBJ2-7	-	CTSSYRDSDYEQYF	TGTACCAGCAGCTACAGGGACTCCGACTACGAGCAGTACTTC